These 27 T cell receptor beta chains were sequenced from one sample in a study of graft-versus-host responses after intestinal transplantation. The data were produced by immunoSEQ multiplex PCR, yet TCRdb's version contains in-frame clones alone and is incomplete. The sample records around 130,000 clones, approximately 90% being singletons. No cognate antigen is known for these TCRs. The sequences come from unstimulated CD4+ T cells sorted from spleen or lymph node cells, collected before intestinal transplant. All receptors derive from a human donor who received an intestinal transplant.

CDR3: CASSLGTVKNIQYF. The DNA of the CDR3 is TGTGCCAGCTCACTGGGGACAGTAAAAAACATTCAGTACTTC. The chain combines TRBV18 with TRBJ2-4; the match to TRBD1 covers 7 bases. The trim removed 4 bases at V and 4 bases at J, leaving 4 bases unmatched. This CDR3 is built from 14 residues. Germline CDR1 and CDR2: KGHSH and LQKENI. Combining the CDR3 with reference TRBV18 and TRBJ2-4 gives the whole variable domain NAGVMQNPRHLVRRRGQEARLRCSPMKGHSHVYWYRQLPEEGLKFMVYLQKENIIDESGMPKERFSAEFPKEGPSILRIQQVVRGDSAAYFCASSLGTVKNIQYFGAGTRLSVL.

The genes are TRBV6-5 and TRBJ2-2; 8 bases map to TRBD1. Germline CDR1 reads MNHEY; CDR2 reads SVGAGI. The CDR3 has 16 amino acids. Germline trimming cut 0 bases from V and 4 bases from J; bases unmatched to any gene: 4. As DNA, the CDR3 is TGTGCCAGCAGTTACTCCAGGACAGGGACCACCGGGGAGCTGTTTTTT. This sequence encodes CASSYSRTGTTGELFF.

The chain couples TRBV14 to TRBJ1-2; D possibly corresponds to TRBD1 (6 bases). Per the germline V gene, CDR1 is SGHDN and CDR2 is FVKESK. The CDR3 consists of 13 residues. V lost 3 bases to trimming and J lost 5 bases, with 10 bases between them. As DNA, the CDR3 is TGTGCCAGCAGCCACGGGGGCACTTATGGCTACACCTTC. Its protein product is CASSHGGTYGYTF.

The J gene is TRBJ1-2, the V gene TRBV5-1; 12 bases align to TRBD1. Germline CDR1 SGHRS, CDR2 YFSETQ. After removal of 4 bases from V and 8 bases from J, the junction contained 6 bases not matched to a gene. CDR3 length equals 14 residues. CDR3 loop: CASSTGTGGRGYTF. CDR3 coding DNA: TGCGCCAGCAGCACCGGGACAGGGGGCCGGGGCTACACCTTC.

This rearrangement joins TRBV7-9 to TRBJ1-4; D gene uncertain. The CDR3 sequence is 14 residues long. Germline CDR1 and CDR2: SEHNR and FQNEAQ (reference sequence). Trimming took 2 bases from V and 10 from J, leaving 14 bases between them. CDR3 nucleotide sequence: TGTGCCAGCAGCTTACTTCATAATGAGGGAAAACTGTTTTTT. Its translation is CASSLLHNEGKLFF.

CDR3 residues: CAWSVFAVEKLFF. The CDR3 region has the DNA TGTGCCTGGAGTGTATTTGCTGTGGAGAAACTGTTTTTT. The gene calls are TRBV30 and TRBJ1-4, with D uncertain. CDR3 size: 13 residues. V was shortened by 0 bases and J by 11 bases, with 13 bases between the two germline ends. Germline V lookup: CDR1 GTSNPN, CDR2 SVGIG (reference sequence). The whole variable domain, filled in from reference TRBV30 and TRBJ1-4, reads SQTIHQWPATLVQPVGSPLSLECTVEGTSNPNLYWYRQAAGRGLQLLFYSVGIGQISSEVPQNLSASRPQDRQFILSSKKLLLSDSGFYLCAWSVFAVEKLFFGSGTQLSVL.

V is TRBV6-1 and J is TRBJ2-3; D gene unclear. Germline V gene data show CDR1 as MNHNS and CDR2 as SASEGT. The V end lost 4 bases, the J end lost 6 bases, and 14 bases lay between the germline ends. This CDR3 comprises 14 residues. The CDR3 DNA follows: TGTGCCAGCAGTGTAAACAAGGGCATCGATACGCAGTATTTT. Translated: CASSVNKGIDTQYF.

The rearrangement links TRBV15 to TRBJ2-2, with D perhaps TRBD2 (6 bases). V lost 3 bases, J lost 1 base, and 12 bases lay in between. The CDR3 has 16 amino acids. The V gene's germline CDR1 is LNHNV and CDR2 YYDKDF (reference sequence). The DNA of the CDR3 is TGTGCCACCAGCAGGGGAGGAACACAGAACACCGGGGAGCTGTTTTTT. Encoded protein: CATSRGGTQNTGELFF.

CDR3 amino acids: CASSGQVAQYF. CDR3 nucleotide sequence: TGTGCCAGCAGTGGACAGGTGGCGCAGTATTTT. The rearrangement joins TRBV2 to TRBJ2-3; perhaps TRBD1 as D (6 bases). This CDR3 has 11 amino acids. Germline loops: CDR1 SNHLY, CDR2 FYNNEI. Trimming removed 4 bases at V and 10 bases at J, with 9 bases between.

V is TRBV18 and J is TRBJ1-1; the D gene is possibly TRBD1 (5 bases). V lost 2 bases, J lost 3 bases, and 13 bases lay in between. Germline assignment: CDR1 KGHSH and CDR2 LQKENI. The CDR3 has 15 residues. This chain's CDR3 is CASSPNRWDDTEAFF. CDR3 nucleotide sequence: TGTGCCAGCTCACCAAACAGGTGGGATGACACTGAAGCTTTCTTT.

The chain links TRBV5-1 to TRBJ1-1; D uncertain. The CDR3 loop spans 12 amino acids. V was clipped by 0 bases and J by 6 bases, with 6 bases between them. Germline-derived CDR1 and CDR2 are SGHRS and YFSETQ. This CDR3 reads CASSLGVAEAFF. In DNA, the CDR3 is TGCGCCAGCAGCTTGGGAGTCGCTGAAGCTTTCTTT.

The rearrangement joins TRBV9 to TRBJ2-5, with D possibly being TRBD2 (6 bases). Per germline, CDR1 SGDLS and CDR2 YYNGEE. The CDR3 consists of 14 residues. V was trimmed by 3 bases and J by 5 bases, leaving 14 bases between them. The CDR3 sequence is CASSARTGVETQYF. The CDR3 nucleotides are TGTGCCAGCAGCGCCCGGACGGGGGTGGAGACCCAGTACTTC.

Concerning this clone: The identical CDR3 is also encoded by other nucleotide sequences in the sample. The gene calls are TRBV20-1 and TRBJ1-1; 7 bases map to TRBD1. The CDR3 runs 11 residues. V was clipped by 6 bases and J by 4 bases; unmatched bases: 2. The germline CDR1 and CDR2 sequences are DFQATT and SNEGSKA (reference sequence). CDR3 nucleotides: TGCAGTGCACCAGGGGGCACTGAAGCTTTCTTT. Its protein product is CSAPGGTEAFF.

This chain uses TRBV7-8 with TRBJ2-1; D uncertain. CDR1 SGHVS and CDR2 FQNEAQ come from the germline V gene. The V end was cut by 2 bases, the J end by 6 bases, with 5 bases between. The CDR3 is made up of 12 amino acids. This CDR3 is CASSLRSNEQFF. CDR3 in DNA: TGTGCCAGCAGCTTAAGGAGCAATGAGCAGTTCTTC.

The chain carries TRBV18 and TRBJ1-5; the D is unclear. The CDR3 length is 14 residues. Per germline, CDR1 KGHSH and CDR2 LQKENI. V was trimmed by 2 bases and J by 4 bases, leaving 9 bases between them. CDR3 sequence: CASSPGPGNQPQHF. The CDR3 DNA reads TGTGCCAGCTCACCAGGTCCGGGTAATCAGCCCCAGCATTTT.

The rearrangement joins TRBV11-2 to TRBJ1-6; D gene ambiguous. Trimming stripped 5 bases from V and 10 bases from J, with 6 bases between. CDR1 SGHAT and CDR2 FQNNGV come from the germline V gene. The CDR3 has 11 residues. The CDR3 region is CASSIGSPLHF. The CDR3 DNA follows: TGTGCCAGCAGCATAGGCTCACCCCTCCACTTT.

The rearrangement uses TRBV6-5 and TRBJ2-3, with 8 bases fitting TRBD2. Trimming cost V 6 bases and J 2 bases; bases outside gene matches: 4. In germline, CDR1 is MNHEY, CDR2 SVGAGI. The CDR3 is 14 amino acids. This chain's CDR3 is CASRTSAVTDTQYF. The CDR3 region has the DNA TGTGCCAGCAGGACTAGCGCCGTCACAGATACGCAGTATTTT.

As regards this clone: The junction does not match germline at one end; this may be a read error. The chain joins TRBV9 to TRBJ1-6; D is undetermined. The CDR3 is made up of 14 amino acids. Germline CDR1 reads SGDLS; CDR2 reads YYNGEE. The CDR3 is CASSVSLWVEELSF. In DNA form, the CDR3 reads TGTGCCAGCAGCGTATCCCTATGGGTAGAGGAGTTGAGCTTT.

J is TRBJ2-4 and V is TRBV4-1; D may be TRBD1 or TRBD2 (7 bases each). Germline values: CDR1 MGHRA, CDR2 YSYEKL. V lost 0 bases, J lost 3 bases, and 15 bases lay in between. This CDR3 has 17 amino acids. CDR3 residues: CASSQDSGGGGKNIQYF. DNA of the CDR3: TGCGCCAGCAGCCAAGATTCAGGGGGGGGAGGCAAAAACATTCAGTACTTC.

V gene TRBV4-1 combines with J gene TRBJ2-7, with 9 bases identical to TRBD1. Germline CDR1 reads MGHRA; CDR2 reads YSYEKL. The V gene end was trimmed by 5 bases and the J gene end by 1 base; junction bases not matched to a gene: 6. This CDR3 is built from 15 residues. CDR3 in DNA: TGCGCCAGCAGCTTTAGGACAGGGGTTTCCTACGAGCAGTACTTC. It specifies CASSFRTGVSYEQYF.

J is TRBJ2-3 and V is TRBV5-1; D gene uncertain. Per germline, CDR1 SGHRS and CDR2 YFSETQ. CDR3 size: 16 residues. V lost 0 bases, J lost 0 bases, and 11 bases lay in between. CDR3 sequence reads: CASSLAQAASTDTQYF. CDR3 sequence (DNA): TGCGCCAGCAGCTTGGCCCAGGCAGCTAGCACAGATACGCAGTATTTT.

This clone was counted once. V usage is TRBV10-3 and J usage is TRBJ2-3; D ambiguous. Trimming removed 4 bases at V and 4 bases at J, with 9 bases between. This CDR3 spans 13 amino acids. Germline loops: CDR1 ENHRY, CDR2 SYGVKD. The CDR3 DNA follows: TGTGCCATCAGTGCCCCATCACCAGATACGCAGTATTTT. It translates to CAISAPSPDTQYF.

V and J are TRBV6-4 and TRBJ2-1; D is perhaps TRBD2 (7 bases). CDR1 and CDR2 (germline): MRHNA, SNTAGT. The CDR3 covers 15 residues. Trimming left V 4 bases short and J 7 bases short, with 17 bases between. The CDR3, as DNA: TGTGCCAGCAGTGGACTAGCAGGGGCCCTAAATGAGCAGTTCTTC. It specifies CASSGLAGALNEQFF.

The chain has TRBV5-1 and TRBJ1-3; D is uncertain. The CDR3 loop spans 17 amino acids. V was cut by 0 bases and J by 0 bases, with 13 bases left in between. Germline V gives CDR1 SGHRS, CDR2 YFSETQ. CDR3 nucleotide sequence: TGCGCCAGCAGCTTGGCCACGGGTTCTGCCTCTGGAAACACCATATATTTT. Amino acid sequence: CASSLATGSASGNTIYF.

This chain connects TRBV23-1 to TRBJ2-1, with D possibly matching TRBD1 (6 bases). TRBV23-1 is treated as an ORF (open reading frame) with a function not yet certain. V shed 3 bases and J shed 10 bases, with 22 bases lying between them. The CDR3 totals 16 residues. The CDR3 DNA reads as TGCGCCAGCAGTCACCCGAGGAACAGGGCGGTATGGGAGCAGTTCTTC. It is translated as CASSHPRNRAVWEQFF.

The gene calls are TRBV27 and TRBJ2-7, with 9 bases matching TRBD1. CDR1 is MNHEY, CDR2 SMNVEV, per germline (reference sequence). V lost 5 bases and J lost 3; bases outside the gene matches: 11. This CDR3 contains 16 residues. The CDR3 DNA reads TGTGCCAGCAGTGAGTACCGGGACAGGGTCGACTACGAGCAGTACTTC. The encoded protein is CASSEYRDRVDYEQYF.

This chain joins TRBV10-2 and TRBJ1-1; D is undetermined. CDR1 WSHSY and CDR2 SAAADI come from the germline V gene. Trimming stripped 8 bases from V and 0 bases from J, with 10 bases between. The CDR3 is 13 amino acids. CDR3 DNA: TGCGCCAGCTCTGGGCGCATGAACACTGAAGCTTTCTTT. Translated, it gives CASSGRMNTEAFF.